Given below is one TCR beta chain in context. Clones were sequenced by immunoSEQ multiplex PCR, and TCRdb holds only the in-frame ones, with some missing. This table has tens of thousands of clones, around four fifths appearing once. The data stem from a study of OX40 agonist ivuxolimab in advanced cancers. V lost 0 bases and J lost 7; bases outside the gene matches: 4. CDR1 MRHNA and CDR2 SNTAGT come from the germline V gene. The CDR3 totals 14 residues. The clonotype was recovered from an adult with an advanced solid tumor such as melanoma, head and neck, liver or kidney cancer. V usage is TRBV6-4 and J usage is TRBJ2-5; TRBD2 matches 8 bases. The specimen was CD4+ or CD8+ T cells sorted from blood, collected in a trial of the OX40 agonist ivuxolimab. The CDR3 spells CASSDSATSGTQYF. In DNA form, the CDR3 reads TGTGCCAGCAGTGACTCGGCTACTAGCGGGACCCAGTACTTC.